This section outlines one TCR beta chain sequence together with its context. This record comes from a study of cytomegalovirus exposure and HLA in healthy donors. Germline V gene lookup returns CDR1 SGDLS and CDR2 YYNGEE. The CDR3 is made up of 13 amino acids. V lost 4 bases, J lost 6 bases, and 4 bases stayed unmatched. PCR used 60 Vbeta primers and 13 Jbeta primers. TCRdb's copy holds only in-frame clones and misses some; the assay was immunoSEQ multiplex PCR. Recorded for this sample: 100,000 to 150,000 clones. The clonotype comes from a man aged 18-30 years in good health and CMV-seronegative. This chain uses TRBV9 with TRBJ2-1; the match to TRBD2 covers 7 bases. The sequenced sample consisted of PBMCs. Written as DNA, the CDR3 is TGTGCCAGCAGCCCGCGGACTAGCAATGAGCAGTTCTTC. Its protein is CASSPRTSNEQFF.